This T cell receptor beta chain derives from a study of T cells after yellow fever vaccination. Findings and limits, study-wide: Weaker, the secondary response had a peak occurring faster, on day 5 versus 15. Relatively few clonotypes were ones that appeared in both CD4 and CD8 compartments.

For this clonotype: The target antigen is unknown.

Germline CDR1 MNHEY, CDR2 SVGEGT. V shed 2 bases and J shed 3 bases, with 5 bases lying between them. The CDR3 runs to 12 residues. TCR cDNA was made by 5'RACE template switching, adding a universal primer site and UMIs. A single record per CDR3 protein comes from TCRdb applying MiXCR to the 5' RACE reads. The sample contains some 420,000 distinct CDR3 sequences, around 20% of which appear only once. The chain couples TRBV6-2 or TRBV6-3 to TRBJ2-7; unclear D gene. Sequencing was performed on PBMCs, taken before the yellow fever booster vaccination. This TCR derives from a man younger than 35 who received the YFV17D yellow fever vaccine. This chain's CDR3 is CASSYPHYEQYF. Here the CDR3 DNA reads TGTGCCAGCAGTTACCCGCACTACGAGCAGTACTTC.